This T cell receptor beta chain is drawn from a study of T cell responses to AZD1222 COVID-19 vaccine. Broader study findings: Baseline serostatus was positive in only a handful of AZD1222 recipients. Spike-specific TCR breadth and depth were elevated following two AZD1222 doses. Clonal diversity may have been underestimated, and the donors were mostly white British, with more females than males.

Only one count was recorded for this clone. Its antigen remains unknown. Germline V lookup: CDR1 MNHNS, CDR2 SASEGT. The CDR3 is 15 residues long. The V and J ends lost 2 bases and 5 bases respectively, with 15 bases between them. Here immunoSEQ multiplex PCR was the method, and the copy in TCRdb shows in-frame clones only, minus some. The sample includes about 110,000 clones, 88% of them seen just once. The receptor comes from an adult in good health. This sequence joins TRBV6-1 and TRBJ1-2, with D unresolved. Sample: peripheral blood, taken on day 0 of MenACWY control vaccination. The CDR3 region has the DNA TGTGCCAGCAGTGAACAGGACGGAAGAGGGTATGGCTACACCTTC. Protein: CASSEQDGRGYGYTF.